These 14 T cell receptor beta chains came from one sample sequenced in a study of T cell repertoires in cytomegalovirus infection. TCRdb re-analysed the reads in MiXCR, keeping a single row per CDR3 protein. Of approximately 990,000 distinct CDR3 sequences in the sample, around 32% were seen once. The antigens these receptors bind are not known. Here the sequenced sample was cultured CD8+ T cells from PBMCs, taken from culture after CMV antigen stimulation. The receptors here all came from a human donor in good health (CMV status not recorded). Some clones in this sample may be carry-over from other donors' samples.

The chain carries TRBV3-1 and TRBJ1-1; D gene ambiguous. Germline CDR1 LGHDT, CDR2 YNNKEL (reference sequence). This CDR3 comprises 15 residues. The V end lost 0 bases, the J end lost 1 base, and 9 bases lay between the germline ends. CDR3 protein: CASSQDRPPNTEAFF. As DNA, the CDR3 is TGTGCCAGCAGCCAAGATCGACCGCCGAACACTGAAGCTTTCTTT.

This chain connects TRBV7-9 to TRBJ2-6; D perhaps matches TRBD2 (6 bases). There are 15 residues in the CDR3. V lost 5 bases and J 4 bases, leaving 12 bases between the germline ends. Germline loops: CDR1 SEHNR, CDR2 FQNEAQ (reference sequence). The CDR3 sequence: CASSPEGEGANVLTF. Written as DNA, the CDR3 is TGTGCCAGCAGCCCGGAGGGCGAGGGGGCCAACGTCCTGACTTTC.

V is TRBV27 and J is TRBJ2-3; D remains ambiguous. The CDR3 sequence is 14 residues long. Germline loops: CDR1 MNHEY, CDR2 SMNVEV (reference sequence). Trimming removed 6 bases at V and 4 bases at J, with 14 bases between. CDR3 loop: CASRPLLPPDTQYF. The CDR3, as DNA: TGTGCCAGCAGACCCCTCCTCCCCCCAGATACGCAGTATTTT.

The J gene is TRBJ2-1, the V gene TRBV2; 10 nucleotides match TRBD1. In germline, CDR1 is SNHLY, CDR2 FYNNEI. With 5 bases clipped from V and 5 bases from J, the junction kept 9 bases outside the gene matches. This CDR3 region has 16 residues. CDR3 sequence (DNA): TGTGCCAGCAGTCACATCCGGGACAGGGGAAACAATGAGCAGTTCTTC. It specifies CASSHIRDRGNNEQFF. Variable domain in full (rest from reference TRBV2 and TRBJ2-1): EPEVTQTPSHQVTQMGQEVILRCVPISNHLYFYWYRQILGQKVEFLVSFYNNEISEKSEIFDDQFSVERPDGSNFTLKIRSTKLEDSAMYFCASSHIRDRGNNEQFFGPGTRLTVL.

The chain employs TRBV19 and TRBJ2-3, with D perhaps assigned TRBD1 or TRBD2 (5 bases each). Trimming removed 4 bases from V and 2 bases from J, with 10 bases in between. Germline V gives CDR1 LNHDA, CDR2 SQIVND (reference sequence). CDR3 size: 14 residues. CDR3 in DNA: TGTGCCAGTAGTACCGGGGCCGCCACAGATACGCAGTATTTT. Translation gives CASSTGAATDTQYF.

This clonotype was seen only a few times. J is TRBJ2-1 and V is TRBV10-3, with 7 bases identical to TRBD1. V shed 10 bases and J 8 bases; nucleotides not matched to a gene: 8. The CDR3 is 12 amino acids. Germline loops: CDR1 ENHRY, CDR2 SYGVKD. The CDR3 sequence is CATLGQADEQFF. In DNA form, the CDR3 reads TGTGCCACCCTAGGACAGGCGGATGAGCAGTTCTTC.

V and J are TRBV5-4 and TRBJ1-2; D is unresolved. This CDR3 spans 14 amino acids. Trimming removed 4 bases from V and 6 bases from J, with 16 bases in between. Per the germline V gene, CDR1 is SGHNT and CDR2 is YYREEE (reference sequence). The CDR3 bases are TGTGCCAGCAGCAGGGAGGAGGTGTCAGATGGCTACACCTTC. It specifies CASSREEVSDGYTF.

This clonotype turned up a few times. The rearrangement uses TRBV9 and TRBJ2-2, with TRBD1 as a possible D gene (6 bases). Trimming cost V 1 base and J 0 bases, with 19 bases left between them. Germline V gene sequence: CDR1 SGDLS, CDR2 YYNGEE. This CDR3 is built from 19 residues. CDR3 amino acids: CASSVFPIRTETNTGELFF. The CDR3 coding sequence is TGTGCCAGCAGCGTATTCCCCATCAGGACAGAAACGAACACCGGGGAGCTGTTTTTT.

The rearrangement links TRBV25-1 to TRBJ1-2, with a tentative D call TRBD1 (6 bases). This CDR3 has 15 amino acids. Deletions cut 1 base from V and 4 bases from J, with 13 bases between. Germline-derived CDR1 and CDR2 are MGHDK and SYGVNS. The CDR3 spells CASSEWNRAFYGYTF. In nucleotides, the CDR3 is TGTGCCAGCAGTGAATGGAACAGGGCCTTCTATGGCTACACCTTC.

This clonotype was seen a few times. The chain couples TRBV6-1 to TRBJ1-5, with 10 bases fitting TRBD1. Germline assignment: CDR1 MNHNS and CDR2 SASEGT. This CDR3 has 17 residues. The V gene end was trimmed by 6 bases and the J gene end by 1 base; junction bases not matched to a gene: 9. The DNA of the CDR3 is TGTGCCAGCAGCCCGGGACAGGGGAGGTGGAGCAATCAGCCCCAGCATTTT. Its translation is CASSPGQGRWSNQPQHF.

There are a few counts of this clonotype. The chain combines TRBV20-1 with TRBJ1-1; TRBD1 matches at 7 bases. V shed 5 bases, J shed 4 bases, and the junction held 22 bases outside the gene matches. Germline V gives CDR1 DFQATT, CDR2 SNEGSKA (reference sequence). CDR3 length equals 18 residues. The CDR3 loop is CSAPKPIQGYEWSTEAFF. CDR3 coding DNA: TGCAGTGCTCCAAAGCCAATACAGGGGTATGAATGGAGCACTGAAGCTTTCTTT.

The J gene is TRBJ2-3, the V gene TRBV6-5; 9 bases are a match to TRBD2. Trimming removed 2 bases from V and 2 bases from J; junction bases left unmatched: 8. Germline V CDR1 and CDR2: MNHEY, SVGAGI. There are 17 residues in the CDR3. CDR3 bases: TGTGCCAGCAGTTACGGTGCGGGGGGGTTCTCCACAGATACGCAGTATTTT. As protein: CASSYGAGGFSTDTQYF.

This clonotype was seen more than once but under ten times. The V call is TRBV28, the J call TRBJ2-1, with 16 bases aligning to TRBD2. Germline CDR1 is MDHEN and CDR2 is SYDVKM. Trimming removed 6 bases from V and 2 bases from J; junction bases left unmatched: 10. CDR3 length: 19 residues. This CDR3 is CASRPLGTSGGGTYNEQFF. CDR3 coding DNA: TGTGCCAGCAGACCACTGGGGACTAGCGGGGGGGGAACCTACAATGAGCAGTTCTTC. Variable domain in full (rest from reference TRBV28 and TRBJ2-1): DVKVTQSSRYLVKRTGEKVFLECVQDMDHENMFWYRQDPGLGLRLIYFSYDVKMKEKGDIPEGYSVSREKKERFSLILESASTNQTSMYLCASRPLGTSGGGTYNEQFFGPGTRLTVL.

The chain joins TRBV24-1 to TRBJ2-5, with no clear D. The CDR3 totals 15 residues. Trimming cost V 6 bases and J 5 bases, with 18 bases left between them. Germline CDR1 is KGHDR and CDR2 is SFDVKD. In DNA form, the CDR3 reads TGTGCCACCAGTTATAGGGAATCCTCTGGGGAGACCCAGTACTTC. As protein: CATSYRESSGETQYF.